These T cell receptor beta chains were read from a single sample in a study of vaccination and CD4 T cells after COVID-19. TCRdb fed the PCR reads into MiXCR, producing one record per CDR3 protein. The table lists thousands of distinct CDR3 sequences, around three fifths of them singletons. Their recognized antigens are unknown. Sample: cultured CD4+ T cells from blood, taken after SARS-CoV-2 vaccination. Receptor source: a human donor with COVID-19. Both conserved end residues are trimmed from each CDR3. The order of the fields is V gene, J gene, clone size, CDR3 protein. Not every row has a clone size; where given, it reads once, few, many or a size class.

V: TRBV20-1; J: TRBJ1-5; size: NA; CDR3: SARDGFLDPQH
V: TRBV27; J: TRBJ1-2; size: NA; CDR3: TSTKSGDGTANYGYT
V: TRBV28; J: TRBJ1-1; size: NA; CDR3: ASGYPDRNTEAF
V: TRBV6-1; J: TRBJ2-2; size: NA; CDR3: ASSAGFDTGELF
V: TRBV6-5; J: TRBJ1-2; size: once; CDR3: ASSYGPKGDGYT
V: TRBV11-2; J: TRBJ2-5; size: NA; CDR3: ASGSTMETQY
V: TRBV20-1; J: TRBJ1-1; size: NA; CDR3: SARQGGMNTEAF
V: TRBV19; J: TRBJ1-5; size: few; CDR3: ASRTDSNQPQH
V: TRBV7-6; J: TRBJ2-5; size: medium-sized; CDR3: ASSKSERGGRETQY
V: TRBV20-1; J: TRBJ2-5; size: NA; CDR3: SARVPVGQQETQY
V: TRBV15; J: TRBJ2-5; size: NA; CDR3: ATSRDLLASGGTQY
V: TRBV11-2; J: TRBJ2-5; size: NA; CDR3: ASSFSSETQY
V: TRBV21-1; J: TRBJ2-7; size: few; CDR3: ASSRRGQGYSYEQY
V: TRBV24-1; J: TRBJ2-2; size: NA; CDR3: ATSDRPGTGVTGELF
V: TRBV6-1; J: TRBJ1-2; size: NA; CDR3: ASSATALNYGYT
V: TRBV6-1; J: TRBJ1-1; size: once; CDR3: ASSELRAPGAEAF
V: TRBV28; J: TRBJ1-2; size: NA; CDR3: ASSASSDVYGYT
V: TRBV2; J: TRBJ1-6; size: NA; CDR3: ASSLRDRDSPLH
V: TRBV7-2; J: TRBJ2-5; size: few; CDR3: ASSLMGRAETQY
V: TRBV7-2; J: TRBJ2-5; size: NA; CDR3: ASSLFPRTGGKAETQY
V: TRBV5-5; J: TRBJ1-1; size: NA; CDR3: ASSLRPTSGNTEAF
V: TRBV19; J: TRBJ1-5; size: NA; CDR3: ASSIIERGNQPQH
V: TRBV7-2; J: TRBJ2-1; size: NA; CDR3: ASSFSGGANNEQF
V: TRBV20-1; J: TRBJ1-1; size: few; CDR3: SAVKVLAYTEAF
V: TRBV7-9; J: TRBJ1-1; size: NA; CDR3: ASSSVGIEAF
V: TRBV20-1; J: TRBJ1-2; size: NA; CDR3: SAGDLHVNYGYT
V: TRBV7-9; J: TRBJ2-5; size: NA; CDR3: ASSLESRGRETQY
V: TRBV20-1; J: TRBJ2-3; size: NA; CDR3: SARGALSSGTDTQY
V: TRBV20-1; J: TRBJ2-7; size: NA; CDR3: SASPAGLPTSGQY
V: TRBV21-1; J: TRBJ1-1; size: NA; CDR3: ASSKYEAF
V: TRBV7-6; J: TRBJ2-7; size: NA; CDR3: ASSLLGTGGYEQY
V: TRBV5-6; J: TRBJ1-1; size: NA; CDR3: ASSLFSDTEAF
V: TRBV7-9; J: TRBJ1-2; size: NA; CDR3: ASSKGTGNYGYT
V: TRBV5-8; J: TRBJ1-5; size: once; CDR3: ASSLVGSNQPQH
V: TRBV29-1; J: TRBJ1-2; size: NA; CDR3: SVETWGQGADGYT
V: TRBV6-1; J: TRBJ1-5; size: NA; CDR3: ASSSGQLNQPQH
V: TRBV12-3/TRBV12-4; J: TRBJ1-1; size: once; CDR3: ASEGVGTEAF
V: TRBV28; J: TRBJ2-3; size: NA; CDR3: ASTPVKGQGLTDTQY
V: TRBV18; J: TRBJ2-7; size: NA; CDR3: ASSPPGQGAGEQY
V: TRBV20-1; J: TRBJ2-7; size: NA; CDR3: SASARGANYEQY
V: TRBV15; J: TRBJ2-7; size: NA; CDR3: ATSREAAVNLNEQY
V: TRBV12-3/TRBV12-4; J: TRBJ1-6; size: NA; CDR3: ASSLGGRSGSPLH
V: TRBV4-1; J: TRBJ2-3; size: NA; CDR3: ASSQLLERSTDTQY
V: TRBV24-1; J: TRBJ2-1; size: NA; CDR3: ATSAAPGDRGFDEQF
V: TRBV27; J: TRBJ1-1; size: NA; CDR3: ASSGDRYLSTEAF
V: TRBV7-2; J: TRBJ1-6; size: NA; CDR3: ASTPGRGLH
V: TRBV24-1; J: TRBJ2-1; size: NA; CDR3: ATSDFNEQF
V: TRBV2; J: TRBJ2-1; size: NA; CDR3: ASSGSGGRGNEQF
V: TRBV20-1; J: TRBJ2-2; size: NA; CDR3: SAIREGAGELF
V: TRBV27; J: TRBJ1-6; size: few; CDR3: ASRGSYNSPLH
V: TRBV20-1; J: TRBJ2-5; size: NA; CDR3: SARTSGGPRETQY
V: TRBV15; J: TRBJ2-3; size: NA; CDR3: ATSRAGANTDTQY
V: TRBV27; J: TRBJ2-7; size: few; CDR3: ASSFSTGPHYEQY
V: TRBV20-1; J: TRBJ2-7; size: NA; CDR3: SATPVGLLRGEQY
V: TRBV19; J: TRBJ1-4; size: NA; CDR3: ATQGPLREKLF